The sequence of this T cell receptor (beta chain) was determined in a study of T cell responses to AZD1222 COVID-19 vaccine. CDR1 and CDR2 (germline): SGHTA, FQGNSA. V dropped 5 bases and J dropped 3 bases, with 14 bases sitting between them. This CDR3 comprises 15 residues. Generated by immunoSEQ multiplex PCR, the TCRdb table keeps only in-frame clones and is missing some. This sample yields 100,000 to 150,000 clones, of which roughly nine tenths are seen a single time; 5.4% belongs to the top ten. The receptor comes from an adult in good health. The sample here was peripheral blood, taken on day 0 of AZD1222 vaccination. The rearrangement uses TRBV7-2 and TRBJ1-5; tentative D call: TRBD1 (6 bases). The CDR3 reads CASSPQQGLNQPQHF. DNA for the CDR3: TGTGCCAGCAGCCCTCAACAGGGCCTCAATCAGCCCCAGCATTTT.